This T cell receptor (beta chain) was sequenced in a study of neurological immune-mediated disorders. This clonotype was detected a few times. Over 200 million TCR-beta sequences from 15-18 subjects were obtained in each sequencing run. TCRdb itself ran the 5' RACE reads through MiXCR, one entry per CDR3 protein. This sample has 26,000 or so distinct CDR3 sequences; about 7% occur once, and the top ten carry about 9%. V trimming: 5 bases; J trimming: 6 bases; junction bases outside the gene matches: 19. The germline V gene encodes CDR1 DFQATT and CDR2 SNEGSKA (reference sequence). CDR3 size: 16 residues.

The gene calls are TRBV20-1 and TRBJ2-7; 7 bases fit TRBD2. Sequencing was done on a sample of PBMCs. The TCR was taken from a woman aged 50 to 65 in good health. The CDR3 loop is CSAAGTTRAAPGEQYF. The CDR3 region has the DNA TGCAGTGCTGCTGGGACTACCCGGGCAGCTCCTGGCGAGCAGTACTTC.